This T cell receptor (beta chain) was profiled in a study of CD8 T cells in Susac syndrome. Germline assignment: CDR1 SGHVS and CDR2 FQNEAQ. CDR3 length: 15 amino acids. The V end lost 5 bases, the J end lost 4 bases, and 15 bases lay between the germline ends. Random hexamers were used to reverse transcribe an amount of roughly 0.45 to 1 ug RNA. TCRdb ran MiXCR on the immunoSEQ multiplex PCR reads and lists one entry per CDR3 protein. Found here are about 130,000 distinct CDR3 sequences, around 94% of them singletons; the top ten hold over 0.2%. The TCR comes from a human donor with Susac syndrome. Sequenced: CD8+ T cells from PBMCs. The rearrangement links TRBV7-8 to TRBJ1-5, with D possibly matching TRBD1 (6 bases). The CDR3 DNA follows: TGTGCCAGCAGCCTTATGGGGACATCAAATCAGCCCCAGCATTTT. Its translation: CASSLMGTSNQPQHF.